This passage covers 11 T cell receptor beta chains from one sample sequenced in a study of blood T cell repertoires in COVID-19. The table came from immunoSEQ multiplex PCR; TCRdb's copy has only in-frame clones and leaves some out. The sample comprises about 150,000 clones, about 85% of which are singletons, and 4% rests with the top ten. Input material: PBMCs or T cells enriched from blood (not recorded which). The receptors shown here come from a woman aged 40 to 50 who had been exposed to COVID-19.

This clone was detected only once. Different DNA sequences within this sample yield the same CDR3. The rearrangement links TRBV27 to TRBJ2-1; maybe TRBD2 (5 bases). Deletions cut 2 bases from V and 9 bases from J, with 8 bases between. In germline, CDR1 is MNHEY, CDR2 SMNVEV (reference sequence). The CDR3 is 12 residues long. The CDR3 region has the DNA TGTGCCAGCAGTTTACTTGGAGGTGAGCAGTTCTTC. Translating gives CASSLLGGEQFF.

The chain combines TRBV6-5 with TRBJ1-5; the match to TRBD1 covers 9 bases. Trimming took 6 bases from V and 7 from J; bases not matched to a gene: 7. This CDR3 spans 14 amino acids. CDR1 and CDR2 (germline): MNHEY, SVGAGI. The DNA of the CDR3 is TGTGCCAGCAGGGCGACAGGGGGGTTCCAGCCCCAGCATTTT. Protein product: CASRATGGFQPQHF.

This clone appeared a few times. The chain employs TRBV5-1 and TRBJ2-5; TRBD1 matches at 9 bases. Per the germline V gene, CDR1 is SGHRS and CDR2 is YFSETQ. J lost 6 bases, V lost 2 bases, and 8 bases had no gene match. The CDR3 covers 15 residues. CDR3 region: CASSFGDRATKTQYF. The CDR3 DNA reads as TGCGCCAGCAGCTTTGGGGACAGGGCAACAAAGACCCAGTACTTC.

The chain couples TRBV5-5 to TRBJ1-1; D is unresolved. This CDR3 region has 16 residues. The germline gives CDR1 SGHKS, CDR2 YYEKEE (reference sequence). The V and J ends lost 7 bases and 5 bases respectively, with 24 bases between them. CDR3 residues: CASSPTLPGSKTEAFF. The CDR3 DNA is TGTGCCAGCTCCCCTACCCTGCCGGGATCTAAAACTGAAGCTTTCTTT.

The chain has TRBV7-3 and TRBJ1-5, with D possibly TRBD1 on 6 matching bases. Germline V CDR1 and CDR2: SGHTA, FQGTGA. V was pared by 4 bases and J by 4 bases, with 11 bases between. The CDR3 is 14 residues long. CDR3 region: CASSYRDNNQPQHF. As DNA, the CDR3 is TGTGCCAGCAGCTACCGGGACAATAATCAGCCCCAGCATTTT.

V usage is TRBV27 and J usage is TRBJ1-2; D is uncertain. The CDR3 is 16 residues long. The germline V gene has CDR1 MNHEY and CDR2 SMNVEV (reference sequence). The V gene lost 3 bases and the J gene lost 8 bases, with 22 bases spanning the gap. CDR3 in DNA: TGTGCCAGCAGTTTCTGGTTTAAAACAGAAGGAGGGGGCTACACCTTC. Encoded protein: CASSFWFKTEGGGYTF.

The rearrangement joins TRBV18 to TRBJ1-4, with TRBD1 matching 9 bases. Germline loops: CDR1 KGHSH, CDR2 LQKENI. V dropped 0 bases and J dropped 7; count of bases not matched to a gene: 3. This CDR3 comprises 15 residues. CDR3 in DNA: TGTGCCAGCTCACCACCACAGGGGGCCGGTGAAAAACTGTTTTTT. Its protein product is CASSPPQGAGEKLFF. The entire variable domain, with the rest obtained from reference TRBV18 and TRBJ1-4, is as follows: NAGVMQNPRHLVRRRGQEARLRCSPMKGHSHVYWYRQLPEEGLKFMVYLQKENIIDESGMPKERFSAEFPKEGPSILRIQQVVRGDSAAYFCASSPPQGAGEKLFFGSGTQLSVL.

The chain recombines TRBV5-6 with TRBJ1-6, with D perhaps matching TRBD1 (5 bases). Germline assignment: CDR1 SGHDT and CDR2 YYEEEE. V was trimmed by 4 bases and J by 10 bases, leaving 18 bases between them. The CDR3 totals 15 residues. CDR3 sequence: CASSAELGVWSPLHF. CDR3 coding DNA: TGTGCCAGCAGCGCGGAATTAGGGGTTTGGTCACCCCTCCACTTT.

The chain recombines TRBV21-1 with TRBJ1-3. TRBV21-1 counts as a pseudogene. The CDR3 sequence is 18 residues long. CDR3 coding DNA: TGTGCCAGCAGCAAAGGGGGGGGCCTCGCCCGCTCTGGAAACACCATATATTTT. This sequence encodes CASSKGGGLARSGNTIYF.

The chain recombines TRBV4-1 with TRBJ1-5; D gene ambiguous. Germline CDR1 is MGHRA and CDR2 is YSYEKL. The CDR3 spans 19 residues. V dropped 0 bases and J dropped 1 base, with 19 bases sitting between them. In DNA, the CDR3 is TGCGCCAGCAGCCAAGATTGGGCGGCAGCTCGCGGGAGCAATCAGCCCCAGCATTTT. This sequence encodes CASSQDWAAARGSNQPQHF.

This clone was seen once. This rearrangement joins TRBV27 to TRBJ1-1; tentatively, D is TRBD1 (5 bases). Between the trimmed V and J ends, which lost 0 bases and 5 bases, there was a span of 7 bases. Germline values: CDR1 MNHEY, CDR2 SMNVEV (reference sequence). The CDR3 is 13 amino acids. CDR3 residues: CASSLSGTTEAFF. CDR3 sequence (DNA): TGTGCCAGCAGTTTATCTGGGACTACTGAAGCTTTCTTT.